The clone carrying this T cell receptor (beta chain) was recorded at least ten times. The record originates from a study of early T cells in non-severe SARS-CoV-2 infection. Study information: The study sequenced bulk RNA from unsorted whole blood, with chains unpaired.

The TCR library protocol attached unique molecular identifiers to the individual cDNA molecules. A single record per CDR3 protein comes from TCRdb applying MiXCR to the 5' RACE reads. The sample yields tens of thousands of distinct CDR3 sequences, about 12% seen once. The sample taken for sequencing was whole blood. This receptor was taken from an adult who was a healthcare worker with PCR-confirmed SARS-CoV-2 infection or an uninfected control (not recorded which).

CDR3 coding DNA: TGTGCCAGCAGGCCACAGGGGACTGGGGCCAACGTCCTGACTTTC. Protein sequence: CASRPQGTGANVLTF. The chain links TRBV6-5 to TRBJ2-6; the match to TRBD1 covers 7 bases. Germline CDR1 and CDR2: MNHEY and SVGAGI. The CDR3 loop spans 15 amino acids. The ends lost 6 bases at V and 2 bases at J; junction bases unmatched: 4.